The entry that follows covers one T cell receptor beta chain sequence. No antigen is known for it. No base quality information exists; no much larger clone differs at one position. This record belongs to a study of T cell responses to AZD1222 COVID-19 vaccine (dated by TCRdb to the early 2020s). Regarding the study in general: TCR sequencing was performed for over 230 trial participants, of whom around 210 were given two doses of AZD1222 and around 25 were given two doses of MenACWY control vaccine. Trial participants were enrolled into age subgroups of 18-55, 56-69 and 70-plus years, which contained approximately 150, 30 and 60 TCR-sequenced participants, respectively. Overall study outcomes, separate from this receptor: Spike-specific TCR breadth and depth rose significantly after two AZD1222 doses compared with day 0 and with MenACWY recipients. The whole spike protein was spanned by vaccine-associated CD4 TCRs, and dominant responses were seen in regions 160-218 and 743-854. Nearly half of unique spike-specific TCRs reportedly recognized epitopes outside regions mutated in the B.1.351 and B.1.1.7 variants. Conclusions about previously exposed vaccinees are limited, since just 5 or 6 AZD1222 recipients were seropositive for SARS-CoV-2 at baseline. In the small 56-69-year group, the increase in depth fell short of significance, most likely because of low power. Most participants were white British and females outnumbered males, and the authors suggested that clonal diversity may have been underestimated. Because no samples from the day 14 peak response were available, repertoires could be characterized only after the peak T cell response.

The CDR3 starts with the cysteine, ends with the phenylalanine, and has 12 residues. Just the 36-base CDR3 DNA is kept, in frame starting at base 1. The germline V gene specifies SGHAT as CDR1 and FQNNGV as CDR2. V loses 6 bases of germline sequence and J loses 10 bases, and the interval between the two ends is 13 bases. Reading the label with the study, this specimen's time point is: baseline before first vaccination. The treatment or condition label, read with the paper, signifies: meningococcal conjugate vaccine given as trial control. Vaccinee samples were obtained from the UK trials COV001 and COV002, which included a single-blind randomized controlled phase 2/3 trial of AZD1222 (ChAdOx1 nCoV-19) in healthy adults. Trial participant PBMC samples were collected at day 0 and day 28 after the second dose for TCRbeta chain sequencing. The CDR3 regions of human TCRbeta chains were analyzed by immunosequencing. The source study handled its data this way. Repertoire TCRs were checked for matches against a reference library of SARS-CoV-2-specific TCRs that had been generated using the MIRA antigen-specificity platform. Breadth was defined as the fraction of unique TCRs that were SARS-CoV-2-associated. Depth was defined as the fraction of total T cells that were SARS-CoV-2-associated. Using the MIRA data, every spike-specific TCR was mapped to the spike region that the TCR reacted to and assigned to either a CD4 or a CD8 class. Log10-transformed breadth and depth values were compared by one-way ANOVA with Sidak's multiple comparisons tests. TCRdb re-hosts the immuneACCESS table, in-frame sequences only. Its copies lack some clones; in the studies checked, an unresolved V gene accounts for under half of them, and the cause for the rest is not known. Clone size and the V and J calls come from that table; the DNA yielded D and trimming. The sample has 80,000 or so clones on record, just over 90% of them singletons. 4.5% of the sample is in the top ten clones.

The sequence derives from an adult in good health. This specimen was peripheral blood, taken on day 0 of MenACWY control vaccination. The receptor chain draws on TRBV11-2 and TRBJ2-1, with the D call tentatively TRBD1 or TRBD2, each fitting 5 bases. The nucleotides read TGTGCCAGCAGGGGGGTAGGAGGAGAGCAGTTCTTC. It translates to CASRGVGGEQFF.